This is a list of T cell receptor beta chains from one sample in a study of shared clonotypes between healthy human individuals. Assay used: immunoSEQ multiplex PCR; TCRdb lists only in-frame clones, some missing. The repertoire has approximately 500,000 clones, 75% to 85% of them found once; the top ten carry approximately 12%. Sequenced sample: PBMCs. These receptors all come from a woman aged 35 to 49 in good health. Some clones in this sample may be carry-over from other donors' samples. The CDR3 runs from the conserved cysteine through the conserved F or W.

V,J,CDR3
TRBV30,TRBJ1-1,CAWSRTSMNTEAFF
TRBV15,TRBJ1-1,CATSRSLRTGGKNTEAFF
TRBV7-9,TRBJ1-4,CASSPTGWGRSNEKLFF
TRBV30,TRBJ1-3,CAWSPRQGAFGNTIYF
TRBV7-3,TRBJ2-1,CASSPTSSVEQFF
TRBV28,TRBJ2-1,CASSYLAGGLNEQFF
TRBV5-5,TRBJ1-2,CASSRETGGYGYTF
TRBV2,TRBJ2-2,CASTGTGGNTGELFF
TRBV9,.,CASSEGQGWSYEQYF
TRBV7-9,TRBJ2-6,CASSFPRLAGNSGANVLTF
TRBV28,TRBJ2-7,CASSPGWGEFGYEQYF
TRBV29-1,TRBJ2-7,CSVEDQADEQYF
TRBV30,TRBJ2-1,CAWSVLVAGGNEQFF
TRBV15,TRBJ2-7,CATSRDLARGFSYEQYF
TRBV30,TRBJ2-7,CACNRGRQYEQYF
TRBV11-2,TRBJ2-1,CASSPLGERSSYNEQFF
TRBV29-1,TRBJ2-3,CSAKTGTSGRSVDTQYF
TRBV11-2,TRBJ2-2,CASSLKMGVGNTGELFF
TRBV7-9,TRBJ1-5,CASSLGTNQPQHF
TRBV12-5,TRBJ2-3,CASGLVGTDTQYF
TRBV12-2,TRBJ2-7,CASRLKIGLAGVGEQYF
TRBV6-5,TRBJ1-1,CASGRFRTGDMKAFF
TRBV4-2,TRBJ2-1,CASSQTGPQFF
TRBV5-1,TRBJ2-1,CASSLGADNEQFF
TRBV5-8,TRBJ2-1,CASSLGTLRDEQFF
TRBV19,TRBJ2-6,CASSIVRLGGAGANVLTF
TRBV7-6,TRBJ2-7,CASSTGTYYEQYF
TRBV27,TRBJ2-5,CASSFSGRAGEQYF
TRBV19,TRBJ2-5,CASSIDRETQYF
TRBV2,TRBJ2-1,CASNRQTSYNEQFF
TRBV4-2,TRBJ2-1,CASSQEGKGGELYNEQFF
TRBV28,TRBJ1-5,CASSPTGGGNQPQHF
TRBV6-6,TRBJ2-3,CASRDLATDTQYF
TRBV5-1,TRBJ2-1,CASSRTGTSGSYNEQFF
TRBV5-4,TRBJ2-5,CASSVLAGAPQETQYF
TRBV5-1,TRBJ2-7,CASSLLPGREQYF
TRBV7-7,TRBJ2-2,CASSSTLAGGGTGELFF
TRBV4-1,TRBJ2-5,CASSRLGGTGGRETQYF
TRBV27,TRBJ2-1,CASSSGTSGTNEQFF
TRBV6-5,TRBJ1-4,CASSTPDRGEKLFF
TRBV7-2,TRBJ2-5,CASSNRQGPETQYF
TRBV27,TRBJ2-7,CASSLMGHSYEQYF
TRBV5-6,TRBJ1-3,CASSLMGVSGNTIYF
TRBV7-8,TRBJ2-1,CASSLAGQGFRNEQFF
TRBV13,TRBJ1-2,CASSNRQLVITF
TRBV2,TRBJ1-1,CASSEGWGALTEAFF
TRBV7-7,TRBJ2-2,CASSPRGRFGTGELFF
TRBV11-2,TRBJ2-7,CASSLASFSEQYF
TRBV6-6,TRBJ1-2,CASSTGTGGYYGYTF
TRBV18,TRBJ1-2,CASSAGQGTYYGYTF
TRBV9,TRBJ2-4,CASSTPGTSGSSGNIQYF
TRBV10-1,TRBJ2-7,CASSAITGPYEQYF
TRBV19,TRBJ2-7,CASSGLGAYEQYF
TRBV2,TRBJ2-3,CASSLSTSGVGEYF
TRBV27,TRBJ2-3,CASSPGTAVTSGPSPQYF
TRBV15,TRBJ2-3,CATSRELAGDPDTQYF
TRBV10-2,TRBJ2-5,CASRYGGSLTQYF
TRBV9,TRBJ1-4,CASSVATSNEKLFF
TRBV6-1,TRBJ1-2,CASSPGQGSSGYTF
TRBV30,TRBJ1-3,CAWSVVGNTIYF